This T cell receptor (beta chain) came from a study of T cells after posttransplantation cyclophosphamide. Regarding the study as a whole: Recipient CMV seropositivity and CMV reactivation strongly tracked TRB clonality. Donor-recipient repertoire similarity was low at 1-2 months, rising over year one. TRB overlap between skin or GI tissue T cells and blood was limited.

V lost 5 bases and J 6 bases, leaving 11 bases between the germline ends. This CDR3 spans 12 amino acids. Germline V gene sequence: CDR1 SQVTM, CDR2 ANQGSEA. In the case of this clone: Its antigen is as yet unknown.

Clones were sequenced by immunoSEQ multiplex PCR, and TCRdb holds only the in-frame ones, with some missing. The data contain 30,000 or so clones, over 80% of them singletons. The naive gate required viable CD3+CD4+ or CD3+CD8+ cells with CCR7+CD45RA+CD45RO-CD95-CD27+CD28+ phenotype. This related bone marrow graft donor gave peripheral blood on the day of marrow donation. What was sequenced was naive CD4+ T cells sorted from PBMCs. The rearrangement links TRBV29-1 to TRBJ2-1; TRBD1 is a possible D gene (5 bases). The clonotype originates from a woman aged 60-70 years in good health, CMV-negative, and a related stem cell transplant donor. CDR3 nucleotide sequence: TGCAGCGTTCTTTGGGGCGGCAATGAGCAGTTCTTC. Translation: CSVLWGGNEQFF.